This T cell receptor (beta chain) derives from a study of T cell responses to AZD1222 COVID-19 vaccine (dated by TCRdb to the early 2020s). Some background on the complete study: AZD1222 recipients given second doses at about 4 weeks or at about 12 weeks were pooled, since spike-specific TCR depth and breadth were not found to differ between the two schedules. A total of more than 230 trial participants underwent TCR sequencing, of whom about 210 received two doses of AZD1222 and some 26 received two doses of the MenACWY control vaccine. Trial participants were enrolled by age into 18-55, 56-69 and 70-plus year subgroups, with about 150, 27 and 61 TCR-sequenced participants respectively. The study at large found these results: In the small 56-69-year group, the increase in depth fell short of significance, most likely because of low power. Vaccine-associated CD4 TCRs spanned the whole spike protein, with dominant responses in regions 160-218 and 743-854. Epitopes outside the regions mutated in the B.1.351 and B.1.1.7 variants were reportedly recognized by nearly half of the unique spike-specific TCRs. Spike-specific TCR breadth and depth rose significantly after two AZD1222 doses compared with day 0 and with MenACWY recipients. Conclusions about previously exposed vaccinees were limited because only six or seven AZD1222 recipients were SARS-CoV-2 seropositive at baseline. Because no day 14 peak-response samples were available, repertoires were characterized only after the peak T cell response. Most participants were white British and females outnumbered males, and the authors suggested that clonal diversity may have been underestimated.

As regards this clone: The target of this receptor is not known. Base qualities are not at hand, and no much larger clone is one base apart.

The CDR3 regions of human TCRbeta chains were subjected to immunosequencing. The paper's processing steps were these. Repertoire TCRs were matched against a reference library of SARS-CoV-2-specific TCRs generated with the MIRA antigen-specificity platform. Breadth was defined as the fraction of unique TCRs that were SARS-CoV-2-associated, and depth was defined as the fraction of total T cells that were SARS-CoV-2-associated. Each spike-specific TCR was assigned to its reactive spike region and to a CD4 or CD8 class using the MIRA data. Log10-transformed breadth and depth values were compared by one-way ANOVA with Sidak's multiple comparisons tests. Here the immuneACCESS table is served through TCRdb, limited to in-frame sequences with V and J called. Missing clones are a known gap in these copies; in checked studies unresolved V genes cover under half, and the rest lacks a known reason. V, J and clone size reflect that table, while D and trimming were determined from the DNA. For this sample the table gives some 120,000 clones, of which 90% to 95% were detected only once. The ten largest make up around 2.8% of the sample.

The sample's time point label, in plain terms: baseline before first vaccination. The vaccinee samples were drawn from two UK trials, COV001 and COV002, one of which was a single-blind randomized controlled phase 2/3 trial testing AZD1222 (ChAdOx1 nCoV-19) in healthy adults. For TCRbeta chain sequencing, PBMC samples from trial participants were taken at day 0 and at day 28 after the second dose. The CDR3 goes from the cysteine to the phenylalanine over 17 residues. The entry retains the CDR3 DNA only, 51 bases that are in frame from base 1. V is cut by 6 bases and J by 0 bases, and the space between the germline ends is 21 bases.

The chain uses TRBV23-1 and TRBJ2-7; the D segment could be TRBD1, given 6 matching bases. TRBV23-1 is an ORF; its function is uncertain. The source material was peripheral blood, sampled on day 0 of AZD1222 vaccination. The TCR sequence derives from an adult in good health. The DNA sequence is TGCGCCAGCAGCCGCCGGGCCCAGGGGTTAAGCTCCTACGAGCAGTACTTC. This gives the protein CASSRRAQGLSSYEQYF.